A selection of T cell receptor beta chains follows, all from one sample in a study of naive and memory T cell subsets. A single record per CDR3 protein comes from TCRdb applying MiXCR to the UMI-ligation and nested PCR reads. This sample has around 17,000 distinct CDR3 sequences, with roughly 8.7% found just once. Sequences were obtained from central memory CD8+ T cells from blood. Every receptor here comes from a human donor in good health. The CDR3 runs from the conserved cysteine through the conserved F or W. Fields, in order: D gene, clone size, V gene, J gene, CDR3 DNA, CDR3 protein. The D gene is left open where the match is weak. Only part of the rows carry a size: once, few, many, or a class if the clone is expanded.

TRBD2	few	TRBV18	TRBJ2-3	TGTGCCAGCTCACGAGGGACTAGCGTCGGCACAGATACGCAGTATTTT	CASSRGTSVGTDTQYF
.	many	TRBV6-2/TRBV6-3	TRBJ2-3	TGTGCCAGCAAAGAGGGGGGCCCGACAGATACGCAGTATTTT	CASKEGGPTDTQYF
.	.	TRBV20-1	TRBJ1-2	TGCAGTGCTACCCCGGTGAAGGCAATATTCTATGGCTACACCTTC	CSATPVKAIFYGYTF
TRBD1	few	TRBV20-1	TRBJ2-7	TGCAGTGCTAGAGGCGGGGACAGGGGGGACTCCTACGAGCAGTACTTC	CSARGGDRGDSYEQYF
.	.	TRBV10-3	TRBJ2-4	TGTGCCATCAGTGAGTCGAACGCGTACGCTATTCAGTACTTC	CAISESNAYAIQYF
.	.	TRBV12-3/TRBV12-4	TRBJ1-1	TGTGCCAGCAGTTTAGGGGAGGCACCCCCAGTCAACACTGAAGCTTTCTTT	CASSLGEAPPVNTEAFF
TRBD1	.	TRBV19	TRBJ2-1	TGTGCCAGTAGTATAACAGGGGAGAGCTCCTACAATGAGCAGTTCTTC	CASSITGESSYNEQFF
.	.	TRBV21-1	TRBJ1-2	TGTGCCAGCAGAGGGGAGGGGCCAGGGCCAGCTAACTATGGCTACACCTTC	CASRGEGPGPANYGYTF
TRBD1	.	TRBV9	TRBJ2-7	TGTGCCAGCAGCACGAGACATGGTGGGGACAGCGAGCAGTACTTC	CASSTRHGGDSEQYF
.	many	TRBV6-2/TRBV6-3	TRBJ1-5	TGTGCCAGCAGTTACTCGACAGAGAATCAGCCCCAGCATTTT	CASSYSTENQPQHF
TRBD1	few	TRBV29-1	TRBJ2-7	TGCAGCGTAGAGACAGGGGGCGAGCAGTACTTC	CSVETGGEQYF
.	.	TRBV19	TRBJ2-3	TGTGCCAGTAGAGTAACTGGGGATGTTGATACGCAGTATTTT	CASRVTGDVDTQYF
.	many	TRBV19	TRBJ1-5	TGTGCCAGTCTCGGACGGACAAATAGCAATCAGCCCCAGCATTTT	CASLGRTNSNQPQHF
TRBD1	many	TRBV4-3	TRBJ1-4	TGCGCCAGCAGCCAGGGACAGGGGACCGGGGCTGAAAAACTGTTTTTT	CASSQGQGTGAEKLFF
.	.	TRBV3-1	TRBJ1-1	TGTGCCAGCAGCCAAGTATGGGGGAACACTGAAGCTTTCTTT	CASSQVWGNTEAFF
.	many	TRBV7-2	TRBJ1-3	TGTGCCAGCAGCTTAGAGATCGGACTGTCTCTGGGAAACACCATATATTTT	CASSLEIGLSLGNTIYF
.	.	TRBV7-9	TRBJ2-5	TGTGCCAGCAGCTTGGGAGGGACAGAAGAGACCCAGTACTTC	CASSLGGTEETQYF
.	few	TRBV29-1	TRBJ2-1	TGCAGCGTTGGGGATTCCAATGAGCAGTTCTTC	CSVGDSNEQFF
.	many	TRBV20-1	TRBJ2-7	TGCAGTGCTAAACCGGGACAATCCTACGAGCAGTACTTC	CSAKPGQSYEQYF
TRBD1	medium-sized	TRBV7-3	TRBJ1-2	TGTGCCAGCAGCTTGGGACAGGGGGATGGCTACACCTTC	CASSLGQGDGYTF
.	few	TRBV4-3	TRBJ2-7	TGCGCCAGCAGCCCCAGAAGGGTCACCTCCTACGAGCAGTACTTC	CASSPRRVTSYEQYF
.	few	TRBV3-1	TRBJ2-6	TGTGCCAGCAGCCCGACGGTCTCTGGGGCCAACGTCCTGACTTTC	CASSPTVSGANVLTF
.	few	TRBV25-1	TRBJ2-5	TGTGCCAGCAGTGAATTTAGTGGGGGCGCAGAGACCCAGTACTTC	CASSEFSGGAETQYF
.	.	TRBV29-1	TRBJ1-1	TGCAGCGCCAGGGTCATCACTGAAGCTTTCTTT	CSARVITEAFF
TRBD2	few	TRBV6-1	TRBJ2-3	TGTGCCAGCAGTTTCACCCAACTAGCGAGTTTCACAGATACGCAGTATTTT	CASSFTQLASFTDTQYF
.	few	TRBV20-1	TRBJ1-4	TGCAGTGCTAGTTTAACCGGGGCAGGGAGCCTCGGTGAAAAACTGTTTTTT	CSASLTGAGSLGEKLFF
.	.	TRBV6-2/TRBV6-3	TRBJ2-1	TGTGCCAGCAGTAAGGGTGTGATCAATGAGCAGTTCTTC	CASSKGVINEQFF
TRBD1	few	TRBV13	TRBJ1-2	TGTGCCAGCAGCTTAGGCCTTGGACAGGGGCTTTATGGCTACACCTTC	CASSLGLGQGLYGYTF
.	many	TRBV7-9	TRBJ2-3	TGTGCCAGCATTTCCGGGAGCGGGCCAGATACGCAGTATTTT	CASISGSGPDTQYF
.	many	TRBV4-1	TRBJ2-5	TGCGCCAGCAGCCAAGCCCTGGGAGAAGAGACCCAGTACTTC	CASSQALGEETQYF
.	many	TRBV5-6	TRBJ2-7	TGTGCCAGCAGCTTGGGGGACACCGTCTACGAGCAGTACTTC	CASSLGDTVYEQYF
.	few	TRBV9	TRBJ1-1	TGTGCCAGCAGCGATGGGGTCACTGAAGCTTTCTTT	CASSDGVTEAFF
.	few	TRBV7-7	TRBJ2-1	TGTGCTAGCAGCTTAGCCGACAGGTACGGGGACAATGAGCAGTTCTTC	CASSLADRYGDNEQFF
TRBD1	few	TRBV7-9	TRBJ1-1	TGTGCCAGCAGCTTAGTCGGACAGGGCCTAAAGGCTTTCTTT	CASSLVGQGLKAFF
.	medium-sized	TRBV27	TRBJ2-6	TGTGCCAGCAGTTTATCCAGCTCTGGGGCCAACGTCCTGACTTTC	CASSLSSSGANVLTF
TRBD2	many	TRBV18	TRBJ2-1	TGTGCCAGCTCACCACCAGCGGGGGGCTACAATGAGCAGTTCTTC	CASSPPAGGYNEQFF
TRBD1	many	TRBV10-3	TRBJ2-3	TGTGCCATCCGGACAGGGCCCATTACAGATACGCAGTATTTT	CAIRTGPITDTQYF
.	many	TRBV3-1	TRBJ1-5	TGTGCCAGCAGCCAAGATGTTACGGGCAATCAGCCCCAGCATTTT	CASSQDVTGNQPQHF
.	.	TRBV7-6	TRBJ2-7	TGTGCCAGCAACCCTCGGCATACCTACGAGCAGTACTTC	CASNPRHTYEQYF
TRBD1	few	TRBV27	TRBJ2-1	TGTGCCAGCAGTTTAGACGAGGGGGCCGCATGGGATGAGCAGTTCTTC	CASSLDEGAAWDEQFF
.	few	TRBV7-9	TRBJ2-1	TGTGCCAGCAGCACCCCCTTCGCCCCCGCGGATGAGCAGTTCTTC	CASSTPFAPADEQFF
.	many	TRBV3-2	TRBJ2-1	TGTGCCAGCAGCCAAGATCGAGGACAGGGAGGCAATGAGCAGTTCTTC	CASSQDRGQGGNEQFF
.	.	TRBV4-1	TRBJ2-2	TGCGCCAGCAGCCGTTCAATCAGGGTTTACACCGGGGAGCTGTTTTTT	CASSRSIRVYTGELFF
TRBD2	many	TRBV12-3/TRBV12-4	TRBJ2-1	TGTGCCAGCGGGAAAAGCGGGAGCTACAATGAGCAGTTCTTC	CASGKSGSYNEQFF
.	many	TRBV11-3	TRBJ2-2	TGTGCCAGCAGCCCTTATTCGCCAAGTCCGGGCACCGGGGAGCTGTTTTTT	CASSPYSPSPGTGELFF
.	few	TRBV12-3/TRBV12-4	TRBJ2-7	TGTGCCAGCATGGGTGAAGCCTACGAGCAGTACTTC	CASMGEAYEQYF
.	many	TRBV15	TRBJ2-1	TGTGCCACCAGCTCCCAATCGGGATACTACAATGAGCAGTTCTTC	CATSSQSGYYNEQFF
.	.	TRBV24-1	TRBJ2-3	TGTGCCACCAGTGATCAGGGGGGACTTAGCACAGATACGCAGTATTTT	CATSDQGGLSTDTQYF
TRBD1	.	TRBV9	TRBJ1-6	TGTGCCAGCAGCGTTGAGGACAGGGTGGATTCACCCCTCCACTTT	CASSVEDRVDSPLHF
TRBD1	many	TRBV28	TRBJ2-7	TGTGCCAGCAGGCAACCGGGACAGTCCTCCTACGAGCAGTACTTC	CASRQPGQSSYEQYF
TRBD2	many	TRBV6-1	TRBJ2-3	TGTGCCAGCAGTGAACTAGCGGGAGGGCCAGATACGCAGTATTTT	CASSELAGGPDTQYF
TRBD1	few	TRBV29-1	TRBJ1-1	TGCAGCGCCGGAACCCTTGACAGGGCTGACGCTTTCTTT	CSAGTLDRADAFF
.	.	TRBV20-1	TRBJ1-1	TGCAGTGCTAGAGTGCCAGGGTGGGCCACTGAAGCTTTCTTT	CSARVPGWATEAFF
.	many	TRBV7-6	TRBJ2-3	TGTGCCAGCAGCTCCCTAGGCGTAGATACGCAGTATTTT	CASSSLGVDTQYF